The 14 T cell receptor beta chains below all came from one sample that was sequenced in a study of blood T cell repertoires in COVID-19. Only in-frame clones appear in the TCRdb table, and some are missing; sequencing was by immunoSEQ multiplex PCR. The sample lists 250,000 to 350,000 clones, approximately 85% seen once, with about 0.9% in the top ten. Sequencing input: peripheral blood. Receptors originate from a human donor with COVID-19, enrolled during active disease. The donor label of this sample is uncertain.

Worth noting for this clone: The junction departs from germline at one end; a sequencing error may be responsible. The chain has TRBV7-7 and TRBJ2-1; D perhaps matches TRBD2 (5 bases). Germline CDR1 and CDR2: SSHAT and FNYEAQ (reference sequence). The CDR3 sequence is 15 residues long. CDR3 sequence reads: CASSLGTGYLDEQFF. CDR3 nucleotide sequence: TGTGCTAGCAGCTTAGGAACGGGATACTTAGATGAGCAGTTCTTC.

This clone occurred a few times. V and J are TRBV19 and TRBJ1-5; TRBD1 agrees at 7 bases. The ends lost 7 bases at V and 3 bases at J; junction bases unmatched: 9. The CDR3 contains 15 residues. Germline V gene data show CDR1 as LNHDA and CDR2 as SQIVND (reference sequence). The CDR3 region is CASTHRQGLNQPQHF. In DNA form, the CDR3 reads TGTGCCAGTACCCATAGACAGGGTCTCAATCAGCCCCAGCATTTT.

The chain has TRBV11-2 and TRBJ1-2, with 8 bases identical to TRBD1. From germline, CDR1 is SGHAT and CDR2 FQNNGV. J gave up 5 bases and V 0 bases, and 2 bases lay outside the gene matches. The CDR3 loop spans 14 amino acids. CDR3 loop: CASSLDRTGYGYTF. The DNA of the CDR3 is TGTGCCAGCAGCTTAGATCGGACAGGGTATGGCTACACCTTC.

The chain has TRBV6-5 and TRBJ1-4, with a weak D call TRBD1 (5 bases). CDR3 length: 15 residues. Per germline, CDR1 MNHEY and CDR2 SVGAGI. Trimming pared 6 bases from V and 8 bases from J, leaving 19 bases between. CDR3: CASSLRAGLREKLFF. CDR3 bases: TGTGCCAGCAGCCTCAGGGCAGGGTTAAGGGAAAAACTGTTTTTT.

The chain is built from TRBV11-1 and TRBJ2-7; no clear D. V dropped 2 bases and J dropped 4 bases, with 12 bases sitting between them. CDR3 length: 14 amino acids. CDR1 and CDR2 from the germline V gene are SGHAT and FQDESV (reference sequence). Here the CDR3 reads CASSLIDGEYEQYF. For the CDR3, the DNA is TGTGCCAGCAGCTTAATAGACGGAGAATACGAGCAGTACTTC. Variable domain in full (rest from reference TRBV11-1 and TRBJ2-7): EAEVAQSPRYKITEKSQAVAFWCDPISGHATLYWYRQILGQGPELLVQFQDESVVDDSQLPKDRFSAERLKGVDSTLKIQPAELGDSAMYLCASSLIDGEYEQYFGPGTRLTVT.

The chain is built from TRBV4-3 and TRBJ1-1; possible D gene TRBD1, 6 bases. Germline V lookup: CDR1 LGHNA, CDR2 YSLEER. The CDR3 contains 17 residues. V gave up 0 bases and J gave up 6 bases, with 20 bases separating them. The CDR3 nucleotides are TGCGCCAGCAGCCAAGATTCCACCGCAGGGGTTGTCGCTGAAGCTTTCTTT. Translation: CASSQDSTAGVVAEAFF.

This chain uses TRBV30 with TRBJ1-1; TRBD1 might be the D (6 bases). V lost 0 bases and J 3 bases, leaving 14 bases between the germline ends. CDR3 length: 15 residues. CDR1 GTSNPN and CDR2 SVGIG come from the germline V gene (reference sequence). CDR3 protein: CAWSVGRGLDTEAFF. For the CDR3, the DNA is TGTGCCTGGAGTGTAGGTAGGGGGTTGGACACTGAAGCTTTCTTT.

The CDR3 region has the DNA TGTGCCAGCGCTCGACCAGGACAGGGAGGCGAGCAGTACTTC. It codes for CASARPGQGGEQYF. The V gene is TRBV28, the J gene TRBJ2-7, with 8 bases identical to TRBD1. J was trimmed by 6 bases and V by 8 bases; bases with no gene match: 12. From germline, CDR1 is MDHEN and CDR2 SYDVKM. This CDR3 is built from 14 residues.

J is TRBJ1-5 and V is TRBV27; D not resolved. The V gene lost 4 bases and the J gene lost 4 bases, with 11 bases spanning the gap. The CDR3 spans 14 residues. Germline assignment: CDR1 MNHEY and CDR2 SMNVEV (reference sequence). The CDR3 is CASSSPGVNQPQHF. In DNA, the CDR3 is TGTGCCAGCAGTTCCCCGGGAGTTAATCAGCCCCAGCATTTT.

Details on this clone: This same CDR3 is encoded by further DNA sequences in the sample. The CDR3 spells CAWSPDRGDYGYTF. The CDR3 DNA reads TGTGCCTGGAGTCCGGACAGGGGGGACTATGGCTACACCTTC. The chain recombines TRBV30 with TRBJ1-2, with 10 bases identical to TRBD1. CDR3 length equals 14 residues. Germline V lookup: CDR1 GTSNPN, CDR2 SVGIG (reference sequence). J was trimmed by 3 bases and V by 2 bases; bases with no gene match: 3.

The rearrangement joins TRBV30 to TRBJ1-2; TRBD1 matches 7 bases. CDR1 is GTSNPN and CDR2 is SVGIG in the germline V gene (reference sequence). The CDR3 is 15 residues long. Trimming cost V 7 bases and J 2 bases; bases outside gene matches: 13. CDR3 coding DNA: TGTGCCTCCCCAGGGGGTTTACAGGGGAACTATGGCTACACCTTC. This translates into CASPGGLQGNYGYTF.

The CDR3 reads CASRRRTSGISDTQYF. CDR3 nucleotide sequence: TGTGCCAGCAGGCGCCGGACTAGCGGGATATCAGATACGCAGTATTTT. V gene TRBV28 combines with J gene TRBJ2-3; 12 bases map to TRBD2. Germline V gene sequence: CDR1 MDHEN, CDR2 SYDVKM. V dropped 6 bases and J dropped 4; count of bases not matched to a gene: 8. The CDR3 covers 16 residues.

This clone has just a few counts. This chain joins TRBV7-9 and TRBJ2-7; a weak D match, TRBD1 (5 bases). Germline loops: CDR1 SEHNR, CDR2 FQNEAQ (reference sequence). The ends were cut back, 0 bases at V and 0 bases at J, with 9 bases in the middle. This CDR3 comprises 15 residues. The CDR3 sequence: CASSLAGASSYEQYF. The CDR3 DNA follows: TGTGCCAGCAGCTTAGCAGGGGCCTCCTCCTACGAGCAGTACTTC.

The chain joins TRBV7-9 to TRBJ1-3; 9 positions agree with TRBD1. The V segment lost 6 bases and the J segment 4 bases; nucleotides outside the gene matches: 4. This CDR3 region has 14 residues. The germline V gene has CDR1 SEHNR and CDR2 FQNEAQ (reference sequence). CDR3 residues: CASRQQGAGNTIYF. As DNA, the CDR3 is TGTGCCAGCAGACAACAGGGGGCCGGAAACACCATATATTTT.